This T cell receptor (beta chain) was sequenced in a study of shared clonotypes between healthy human individuals. TCRdb's copy holds only in-frame clones and misses some; the assay was immunoSEQ multiplex PCR. The data contain about 2.4 million clones, 93% of them singletons. CDR3 length: 14 amino acids. V was pared by 4 bases and J by 2 bases, with 10 bases between. The germline gives CDR1 MNHEY, CDR2 SVGAGI. The study drew its donors from healthy HIV-negative adults without recent acute infections or vaccinations. In the CD4+ fraction, cells were divided into CD45RA+ naive and CD45RA-negative memory subsets.

This sequence originates from a man between 18 and 35 years old in good health. Some clones in this sample may be carry-over from other donors' samples. The chain couples TRBV6-5 to TRBJ2-3; no clear D gene. The sequencing input was naive CD4+ T cells from PBMCs. Subset indicated: CD45RA+ positively selected. For the CDR3, the DNA is TGTGCCAGCAGTTCCGTTCGGGCCACAGATACGCAGTATTTT. Translated: CASSSVRATDTQYF.